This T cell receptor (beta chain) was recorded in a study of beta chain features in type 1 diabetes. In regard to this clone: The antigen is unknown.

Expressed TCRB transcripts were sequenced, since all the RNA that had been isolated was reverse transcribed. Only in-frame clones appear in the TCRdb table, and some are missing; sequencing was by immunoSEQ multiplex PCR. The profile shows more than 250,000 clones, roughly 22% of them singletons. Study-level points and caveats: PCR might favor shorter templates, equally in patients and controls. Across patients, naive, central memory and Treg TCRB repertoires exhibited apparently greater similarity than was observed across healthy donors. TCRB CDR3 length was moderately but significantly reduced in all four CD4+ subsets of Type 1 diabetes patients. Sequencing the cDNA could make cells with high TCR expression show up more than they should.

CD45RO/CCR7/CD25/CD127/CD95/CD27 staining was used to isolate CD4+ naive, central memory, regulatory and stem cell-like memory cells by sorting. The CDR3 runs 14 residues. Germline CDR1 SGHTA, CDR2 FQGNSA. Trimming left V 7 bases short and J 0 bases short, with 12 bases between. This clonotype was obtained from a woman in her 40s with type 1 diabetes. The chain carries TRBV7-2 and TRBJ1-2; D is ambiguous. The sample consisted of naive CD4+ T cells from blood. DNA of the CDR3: TGTGCCAGCACCCCTCTGACTACTAACTATGGCTACACCTTC. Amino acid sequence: CASTPLTTNYGYTF.